This T cell receptor (beta chain) was identified in a study of blood T cell repertoires in COVID-19. Overall study: The United States, Italy and Spain provided the acute and convalescent COVID-19 samples.

Unmatched junction bases numbered 8, after V lost 3 bases and J lost 6 bases. Germline loops: CDR1 KGHDR, CDR2 SFDVKD. The CDR3 covers 16 residues. Each participant's cohort was designated according to participant-reported clinical history. In the source study's methods: Reference gene primer amplification gave estimated nucleated cell counts. The assay was immunoSEQ multiplex PCR, and TCRdb's table has in-frame clones only and misses some. V and J calls and clone size are as listed in that table; D and trimming were resolved from the DNA. The sample gives approximately 210,000 clones, 81% of which show up once; 8.5% to 10% is in the top ten.

The sequenced material came from PBMCs or T cells enriched from blood (not recorded which). V gene TRBV24-1 combines with J gene TRBJ2-1, with 9 bases aligning to TRBD2. The receptor was isolated from a woman aged 50 to 65 with acute COVID-19. DNA for the CDR3: TGTGCCACCAGTGATCCGGCGGGCGGGAGGGCCAATGAGCAGTTCTTC. Amino acid sequence: CATSDPAGGRANEQFF.